This T cell receptor (beta chain) was identified during a study of blood T cell repertoires in COVID-19. The CDR3 has 18 amino acids. V lost 3 bases, J lost 0 bases, and 18 bases lay in between. Germline CDR1 is KGHSH and CDR2 is LQKENI. This clone was counted a single time. The assay was immunoSEQ multiplex PCR, and TCRdb's table has in-frame clones only and misses some. This repertoire shows about 130,000 clones, about 70% found once; its top ten account for under 2.5%. The chain couples TRBV18 to TRBJ1-3, with TRBD1 as a possible D gene (6 bases). Sequenced material: peripheral blood. This TCR was recovered from a woman between 70 and 85 years old with acute or convalescent COVID-19. The DNA of the CDR3 is TGTGCCAGCTCACCGGGACGGCCAGGGGCAAGCTCTGGAAACACCATATATTTT. Translation: CASSPGRPGASSGNTIYF.